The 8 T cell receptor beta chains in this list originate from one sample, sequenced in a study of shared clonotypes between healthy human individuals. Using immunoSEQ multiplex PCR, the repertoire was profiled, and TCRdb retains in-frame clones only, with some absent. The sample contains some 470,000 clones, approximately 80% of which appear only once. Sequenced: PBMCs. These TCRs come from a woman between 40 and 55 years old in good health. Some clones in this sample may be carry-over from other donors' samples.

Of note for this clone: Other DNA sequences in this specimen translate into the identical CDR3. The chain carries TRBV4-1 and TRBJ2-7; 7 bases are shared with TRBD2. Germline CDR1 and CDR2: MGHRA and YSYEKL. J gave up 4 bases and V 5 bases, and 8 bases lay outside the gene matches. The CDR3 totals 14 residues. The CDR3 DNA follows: TGCGCCAGCAGCTCCGAGCGGGACTATTACGAGCAGTACTTC. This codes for CASSSERDYYEQYF.

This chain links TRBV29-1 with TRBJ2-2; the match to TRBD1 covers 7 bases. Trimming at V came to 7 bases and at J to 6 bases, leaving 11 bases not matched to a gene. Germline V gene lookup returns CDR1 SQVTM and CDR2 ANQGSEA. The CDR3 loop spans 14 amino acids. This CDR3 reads CSARKTGEAGELFF. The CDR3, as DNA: TGCAGCGCCCGGAAAACAGGGGAAGCCGGGGAGCTGTTTTTT.

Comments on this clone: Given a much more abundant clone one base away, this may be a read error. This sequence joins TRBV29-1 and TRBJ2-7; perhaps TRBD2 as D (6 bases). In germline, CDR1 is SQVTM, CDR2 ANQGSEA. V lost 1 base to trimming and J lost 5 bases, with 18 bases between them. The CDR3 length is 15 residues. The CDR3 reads CSVEARDGGFNEQYF. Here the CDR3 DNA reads TGCAGCGTTGAAGCCCGGGACGGGGGTTTCAACGAGCAGTACTTC.

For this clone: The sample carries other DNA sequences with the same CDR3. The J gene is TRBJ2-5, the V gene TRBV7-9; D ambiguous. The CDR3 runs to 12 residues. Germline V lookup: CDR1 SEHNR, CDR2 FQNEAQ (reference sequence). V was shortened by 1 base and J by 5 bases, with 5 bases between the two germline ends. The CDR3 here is CASSLVRETQYF. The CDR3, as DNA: TGTGCCAGCAGCTTAGTTCGGGAGACCCAGTACTTC.

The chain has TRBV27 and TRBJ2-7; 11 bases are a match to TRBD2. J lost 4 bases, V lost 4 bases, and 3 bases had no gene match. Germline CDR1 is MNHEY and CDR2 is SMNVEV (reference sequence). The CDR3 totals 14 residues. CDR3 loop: CASSWTSGPYEQYF. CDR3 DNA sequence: TGTGCCAGCAGTTGGACTAGCGGGCCTTACGAGCAGTACTTC.

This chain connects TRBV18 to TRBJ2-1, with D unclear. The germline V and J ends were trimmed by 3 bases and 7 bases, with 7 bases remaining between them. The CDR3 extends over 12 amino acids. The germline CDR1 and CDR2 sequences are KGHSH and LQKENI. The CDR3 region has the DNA TGTGCCAGCTCACCCGGGCCTAATGAGCAGTTCTTC. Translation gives CASSPGPNEQFF.

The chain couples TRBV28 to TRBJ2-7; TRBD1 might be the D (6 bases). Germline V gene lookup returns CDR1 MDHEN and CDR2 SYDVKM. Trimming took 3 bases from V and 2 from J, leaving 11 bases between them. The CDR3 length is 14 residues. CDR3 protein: CASSLTGGPYEQYF. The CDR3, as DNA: TGTGCCAGCAGTTTGACAGGAGGACCCTACGAGCAGTACTTC.

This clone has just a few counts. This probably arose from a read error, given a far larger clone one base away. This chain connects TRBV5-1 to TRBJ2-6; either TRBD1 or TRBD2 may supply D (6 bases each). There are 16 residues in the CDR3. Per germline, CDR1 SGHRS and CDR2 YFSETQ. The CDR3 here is CASSPRGDSGANALTF. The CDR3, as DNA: TGCGCCAGCAGCCCAAGGGGGGACTCTGGGGCCAACGCCCTGACTTTC.